Listed here is a single T cell receptor (beta chain). This receptor's antigen is unknown. No base-level quality is on record; no much larger clone is a single base apart. The sample originates from a study of vaccination effects on CD4 cells after COVID-19 (dated by TCRdb to between 2021 and 2024). Regarding the research as a whole: Across the study, the median time from the second dose to post-vaccine sampling was 72 days (range 14 to 241). Cultures from other donors in the study were sequenced with the Oncomine TCR Beta short-read assay on an Illumina iSeq 100. Altogether, roughly 10 COVID-19 convalescent patients and several SARS-CoV-2-naive healthy vaccine recipients made up the full study. The study compared SARS-CoV-2 spike-specific CD4+ TCR repertoires before and after mRNA vaccination in COVID-19 convalescent patients and infection-naive vaccine recipients. General findings and caveats noted by the study authors: Limitations of the study were the small number of convalescent patients and the absence of early post-infection timepoints. Marked clonal contraction was observed in both infection-induced and vaccine-induced clones at late post-vaccination timepoints, consistent with waning T cell responses. Among healthy vaccine recipients, nearly all vaccine-induced clones were SARS-CoV-2 mono-reactive, and only 1 of 255 was cross-reactive with common cold coronaviruses.

CDR1 and CDR2, looked up from the germline V gene (reference sequence), are MNHNY and SVGAGI. V and J are truncated by 6 bases and 3 bases respectively, leaving an intervening sequence of 9 bases. There are 13 amino acids in the CDR3, from cysteine to phenylalanine inclusive. The only DNA kept is the CDR3, 39 bases in frame from the first base. Library method: the immunoSEQ multiplex PCR assay. DNA from the cultured, isolated CD4+ T cells was subjected to TCR beta CDR3 sequencing. Per the source publication's procedure: Non-productive TCR sequences were removed and reads were trimmed to the CDR3 region, keeping CDR3s of at least 7 amino acids. Antigen-specific clonotypes were identified with the MANAFEST web app by comparing expansion in peptide wells against reference cultures. To count as positive, a clone had to show expansion at FDR<0.05 compared with the reference and with all other wells, an odds ratio above 5, and a frequency above 0.1% in two replicate wells. A clonotype was called cross-reactive if it was significantly expanded both in SARS-CoV-2 spike wells and in at least one common cold coronavirus spike condition. CDR3 similarity was assessed by Levenshtein distance using the stringdist R package, and unrooted trees were constructed with ape in R 3.6.1. What TCRdb holds here is the immuneACCESS table cut down to in-frame rearrangements. Part of the clones is not present; checked against another copy, under half of the missing clones reflect an unresolved V gene, and the others are unexplained. D and trimming were read from the DNA, whereas the V and J calls and clone size are those reported in that table. The sample table records about 69,000 clones; about 80% of these occur just once. About 0.86% of the sample lies in the top ten.

In the ViraFEST assay, PBMC were stimulated with viral peptide pools, and antigen-specific CD4+ T cell clonotypes were then identified by expansion using TCR sequencing. After around eleven days of culture, CD4+ T cells were isolated with the EasySep CD4+ T cell isolation kit. Two doses of either the BNT162b2 or the mRNA-1273 mRNA SARS-CoV-2 vaccine were administered to participants. None of the healthy vaccine recipients had a prior SARS-CoV-2 infection, which was confirmed by nucleocapsid antibody tests that came back negative both before and after vaccination. Roughly 2.1 million PBMC per well were cultured in IMDM with roughly 5% human AB serum, 10 IU/ml IL-2 and gentamicin, plus 10 ug/ml peptides. On days 3 and 7, half of the culture medium was replaced with fresh IL-2-containing medium. Unless noted otherwise, every peptide stimulation condition was grown in triplicate wells. Using Ficoll-Paque Plus gradient centrifugation, PBMC were separated from whole blood and then either used fresh or cryopreserved at -140C. The spike proteins of SARS-CoV-2 and of the common cold coronaviruses HCoV-NL63, HCoV-OC43 and HCoV-229E were spanned by overlapping peptide pools. The QIAamp micro DNA kit was used to extract genomic DNA from the cultured CD4+ T cells.

The chain links TRBV6-6 with TRBJ1-3; matching of 6 bases hints at TRBD1 as the D gene. The source is a human donor who received a COVID-19 vaccine. Sequencing was performed on CD4+ T cells from PBMCs cultured with HCoV-OC43 spike peptides, taken after COVID-19 vaccination. In the paper's terms, the cell subset or site label means: HCoV-OC43 spike overlapping peptide pool stimulation. The CDR3 protein is CASSRGFGNTIYF. DNA sequence: TGTGCCAGCAGCAGGGGATTTGGAAACACCATATATTTT.